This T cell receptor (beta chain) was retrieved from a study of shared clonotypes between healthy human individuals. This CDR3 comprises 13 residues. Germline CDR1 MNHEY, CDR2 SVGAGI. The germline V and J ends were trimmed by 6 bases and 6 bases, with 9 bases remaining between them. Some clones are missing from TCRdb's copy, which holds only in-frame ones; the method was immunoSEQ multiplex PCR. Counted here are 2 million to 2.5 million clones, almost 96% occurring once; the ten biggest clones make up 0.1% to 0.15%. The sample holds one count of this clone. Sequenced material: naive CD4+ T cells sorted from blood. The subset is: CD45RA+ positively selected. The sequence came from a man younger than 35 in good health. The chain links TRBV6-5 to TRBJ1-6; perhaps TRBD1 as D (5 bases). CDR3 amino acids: CASRPDSNSPLHF. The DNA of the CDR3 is TGTGCCAGCAGACCAGACAGTAATTCACCCCTCCACTTT.